Each of the 14 T cell receptor beta chains below was sequenced from the same sample in a study of blood T cell repertoires in COVID-19. The assay was immunoSEQ multiplex PCR, and TCRdb's table has in-frame clones only and misses some. Of 220,000 or so clones listed, less than 90% are singletons. The sample consisted of PBMCs or T cells enriched from blood (not recorded which). The receptors were gathered from a woman aged 40 to 49 who had recovered from COVID-19.

The count of this clone is one. J is TRBJ2-1 and V is TRBV10-1; no firm D call. There are 11 residues in the CDR3. Germline-derived CDR1 and CDR2 are WNHNN and SYGVQD (reference sequence). V lost 0 bases and J 10 bases, leaving 4 bases between the germline ends. The CDR3 DNA reads as TGCGCCAGCAGTGAGTCACACGAGCAGTTCTTC. It encodes CASSESHEQFF.

The chain carries TRBV5-1 and TRBJ2-3; TRBD2 aligns across 9 bases. Trimming cost V 1 base and J 5 bases; bases outside gene matches: 8. This CDR3 comprises 16 residues. Germline values: CDR1 SGHRS, CDR2 YFSETQ. The CDR3 coding sequence is TGCGCCAGCAGCTTGAGAGCGGGAGGAGCTGTAGATACGCAGTATTTT. This codes for CASSLRAGGAVDTQYF.

The chain is built from TRBV5-1 and TRBJ1-1, with D possibly matching TRBD1 (5 bases). The CDR3 is made up of 13 amino acids. From germline, CDR1 is SGHRS and CDR2 YFSETQ. Trimming took off 5 bases at V and 1 base at J, with 9 bases between the two ends. This chain's CDR3 is CASRLDRNTEAFF. The CDR3 coding sequence is TGCGCCAGCAGATTAGACAGGAACACTGAAGCTTTCTTT.

The chain joins TRBV5-4 to TRBJ2-1; D might be TRBD1 (5 bases). The V end was cut by 4 bases, the J end by 4 bases, with 18 bases between. CDR1 and CDR2 (germline): SGHNT, YYREEE (reference sequence). The length of the CDR3 is 16 residues. DNA for the CDR3: TGTGCCAGCAGCACACGAGCAGGGCCATCTTACAATGAGCAGTTCTTC. Protein sequence: CASSTRAGPSYNEQFF. Complete variable domain (other parts from reference TRBV5-4 and TRBJ2-1): ETGVTQSPTHLIKTRGQQVTLRCSSQSGHNTVSWYQQALGQGPQFIFQYYREEENGRGNFPPRFSGLQFPNYSSELNVNALELDDSALYLCASSTRAGPSYNEQFFGPGTRLTVL.

This chain uses TRBV7-2 with TRBJ2-5; weak D call: TRBD2 (5 bases). V was shortened by 4 bases and J by 2 bases, with 8 bases between the two germline ends. This CDR3 comprises 13 residues. In germline, CDR1 is SGHTA, CDR2 FQGNSA. CDR3 coding DNA: TGTGCCAGCAGCTCCGAGCGGCAAGAGACCCAGTACTTC. Its protein product is CASSSERQETQYF.

This chain joins TRBV10-3 and TRBJ1-4; D unresolved. V was pared by 11 bases and J by 8 bases, with 18 bases between. CDR1 and CDR2 (germline): ENHRY, SYGVKD. The CDR3 totals 13 residues. The CDR3 loop reads CASRPGVREKLFF. CDR3 in DNA: TGTGCCTCCCGCCCCGGGGTTAGGGAAAAACTGTTTTTT.

The chain is built from TRBV5-4 and TRBJ1-2; 9 nucleotides line up with TRBD1. CDR1 is SGHNT and CDR2 is YYREEE in the germline V gene (reference sequence). The CDR3 length is 13 residues. The V segment lost 2 bases and the J segment 8 bases; nucleotides outside the gene matches: 4. CDR3 nucleotides: TGTGCCAGCAGCTTAGGGGGGACAGGGGGCTACACCTTC. Amino acids: CASSLGGTGGYTF.

The V and J genes are TRBV19 and TRBJ2-7; the match to TRBD1 covers 9 bases. The CDR3 extends over 13 amino acids. Looked up from germline, CDR1 is LNHDA and CDR2 is SQIVND (reference sequence). V was clipped by 9 bases and J by 4 bases; unmatched bases: 7. CDR3 DNA sequence: TGTGCCAGCCGCGGGACAGGGTTATACGAGCAGTACTTC. This gives the protein CASRGTGLYEQYF.

The chain carries TRBV5-1 and TRBJ1-1, with D possibly matching TRBD1 (5 bases). The V end lost 7 bases, the J end lost 4 bases, and 11 bases lay between the germline ends. CDR3 size: 12 residues. In germline, CDR1 is SGHRS, CDR2 YFSETQ. DNA of the CDR3: TGCGCCAGCGGCAGGGCGGCCACTGAAGCTTTCTTT. This gives the protein CASGRAATEAFF.

With respect to this clone: Germline and junction disagree at one end, which may indicate a read error. V is TRBV4-2 and J is TRBJ1-2, with D uncertain. Germline lookup yields CDR1 LGHNA and CDR2 YNFKEQ. This CDR3 spans 14 amino acids. The CDR3 sequence: CASSQDREEKYASF. The CDR3 DNA reads as TGTGCCAGCAGCCAAGATCGTGAGGAGAAGTATGCTAGCTTC.

J is TRBJ1-1 and V is TRBV6-5, with D perhaps matching TRBD1 (6 bases). CDR1 and CDR2 (germline): MNHEY, SVGAGI. This CDR3 spans 14 amino acids. The V end lost 4 bases, the J end lost 9 bases, and 18 bases lay between the germline ends. The CDR3 DNA is TGTGCCAGCAGTTCCGGGACACCCGGTCGAAAAGCTTTCTTT. Protein sequence: CASSSGTPGRKAFF.

This chain uses TRBV27 with TRBJ2-1; maybe TRBD2 (5 bases). Germline loops: CDR1 MNHEY, CDR2 SMNVEV (reference sequence). The CDR3 has 14 residues. Trimming took 5 bases from V and 3 from J, leaving 11 bases between them. The DNA of the CDR3 is TGTGCCAGCAGTACCCAGGACTTCTACAATGAGCAGTTCTTC. Its translation: CASSTQDFYNEQFF.

V is TRBV24-1 and J is TRBJ2-3; 7 positions match TRBD1. This CDR3 contains 19 residues. CDR1 is KGHDR and CDR2 is SFDVKD in the germline V gene. The V gene end was trimmed by 1 base and the J gene end by 6 bases; junction bases not matched to a gene: 18. Here the CDR3 DNA reads TGTGCCACCAGTGATTTTCGGGACAGTACGGCCAAGGGCGGTGATACGCAGTATTTT. Its protein is CATSDFRDSTAKGGDTQYF.

V gene TRBV16 combines with J gene TRBJ2-7; 7 nucleotides agree with TRBD2. CDR1 is KGHSY and CDR2 is FQNENV in the germline V gene. The CDR3 totals 14 residues. V was pared by 0 bases and J by 6 bases, with 5 bases of the junction left unmatched. The CDR3 loop reads CASSQSRGSSEQYF. In DNA form, the CDR3 reads TGTGCCAGCAGCCAATCTCGCGGGAGCAGCGAGCAGTACTTC.